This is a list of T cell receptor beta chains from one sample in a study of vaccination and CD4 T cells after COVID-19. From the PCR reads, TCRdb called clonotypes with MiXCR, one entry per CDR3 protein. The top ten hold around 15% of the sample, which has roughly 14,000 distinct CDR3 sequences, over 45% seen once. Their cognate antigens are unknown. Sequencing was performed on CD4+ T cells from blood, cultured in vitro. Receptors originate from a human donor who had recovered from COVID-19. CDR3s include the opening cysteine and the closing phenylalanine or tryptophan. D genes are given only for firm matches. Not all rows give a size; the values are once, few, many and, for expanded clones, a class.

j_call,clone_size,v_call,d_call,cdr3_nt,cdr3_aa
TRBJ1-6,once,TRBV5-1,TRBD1,TGCGCCAGCAGCTTTGGGGACAGGGCCTATAATTCACCCCTCCACTTT,CASSFGDRAYNSPLHF
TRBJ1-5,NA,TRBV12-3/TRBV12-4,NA,TGTGCCAGCGGGCCCTCGGGCACGGGGAAAGACCAGCCCCAGCATTTT,CASGPSGTGKDQPQHF
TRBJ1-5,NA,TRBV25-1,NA,TGTGCCAGCAGTGAATCAGGGCATAGCAATCAGCCCCAGCATTTT,CASSESGHSNQPQHF
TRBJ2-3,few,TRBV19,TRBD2,TGTGCCAGTAGTACCCGACTAGCGGGGAGCACAGATACGCAGTATTTT,CASSTRLAGSTDTQYF
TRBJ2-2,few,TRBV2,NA,TGTGCCAGCAGCGCAGCCACGAACACCGGGGAGCTGTTTTTT,CASSAATNTGELFF
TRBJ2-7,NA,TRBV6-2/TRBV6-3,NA,TGTGCCAGCAGTCCCCAAATCAGGCGGAACGAGCAGTACTTC,CASSPQIRRNEQYF
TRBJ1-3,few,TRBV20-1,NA,TGCAGTGCTAGAGACAACCGGGACCCATCTGGAAACACCATATATTTT,CSARDNRDPSGNTIYF
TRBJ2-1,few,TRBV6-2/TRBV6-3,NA,TGTGCCAGCAGTGCCCTTCGATACAATGAGCAGTTCTTC,CASSALRYNEQFF
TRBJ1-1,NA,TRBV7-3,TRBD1,TGTGCCAGCAGCTCTCAGGGGGGGGTTACTGAAGCTTTCTTT,CASSSQGGVTEAFF
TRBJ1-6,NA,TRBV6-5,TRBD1,TGTGCCAGCAGTTCCACCACACAGGGGAACAATTCACCCCTCCACTTT,CASSSTTQGNNSPLHF
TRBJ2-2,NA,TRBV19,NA,TGTGCCAGTAGTCCGGCGGCCGGGGAGCTGTTTTTT,CASSPAAGELFF
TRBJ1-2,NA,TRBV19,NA,TGTGCCAGTAGTATCCAACCGACAGGCCCTAGATTCTATGGCTACACCTTC,CASSIQPTGPRFYGYTF
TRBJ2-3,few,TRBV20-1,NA,TGCAGTGCTCAAGATTGGGGTTTTAGCACAGATACGCAGTATTTT,CSAQDWGFSTDTQYF
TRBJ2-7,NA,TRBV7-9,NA,TGTGCCAGCAGCTTAGAAGGGCGGTACGAGCAGTACTTC,CASSLEGRYEQYF
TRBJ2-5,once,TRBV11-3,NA,TGTGCCAGCAGCTGGAGACAGTCGTACCAAGAGACCCAGTACTTC,CASSWRQSYQETQYF
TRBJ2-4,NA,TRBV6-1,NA,TGTGCCAGCAGTCCTCTAACGTCTACAGGGATGGAGGCCAAAAACATTCAGTACTTC,CASSPLTSTGMEAKNIQYF
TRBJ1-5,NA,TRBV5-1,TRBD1,TGCGCCAGAACACAGGGGGCCGGTAATCAGCCCCAGCATTTT,CARTQGAGNQPQHF
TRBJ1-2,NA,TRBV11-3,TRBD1,TGTGCCAGCAGCTTAGAGGGTAGAGGGGGCGTTTACGGCTACACCTTC,CASSLEGRGGVYGYTF
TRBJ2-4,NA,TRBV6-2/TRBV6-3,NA,TGTGCCAGCAGTCAAACGATTGGCGGGTCGTCAGCCAAAAACATCCAGTACTTC,CASSQTIGGSSAKNIQYF
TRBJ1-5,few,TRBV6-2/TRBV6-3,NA,TGTGCCAGCAACATGGAGGGGCTGGTGAGAAGCAATCAGCCCCAGCATTTT,CASNMEGLVRSNQPQHF